This passage covers 21 T cell receptor beta chains from one sample sequenced in a study of shared clonotypes between healthy human individuals. Using immunoSEQ multiplex PCR, the repertoire was profiled, and TCRdb retains in-frame clones only, with some absent. The table records about 2.3 million clones, about 90% of them present only once. Sequenced: naive CD4+ T cells from PBMCs. Described subset: CD45RA+ positively selected. These receptors were collected from a man younger than 30 in good health. Some clones in this sample may be carry-over from other donors' samples.

The V gene is TRBV28, the J gene TRBJ2-7; D tentatively fits TRBD1 or TRBD2 (5 bases each). In germline, CDR1 is MDHEN, CDR2 SYDVKM. The V end was cut by 5 bases, the J end by 0 bases, with 14 bases between. This CDR3 is built from 15 residues. CDR3 DNA sequence: TGTGCCAGCAGTACCTGGGACGCCCTCTCCTACGAGCAGTACTTC. It is translated as CASSTWDALSYEQYF.

V and J are TRBV5-1 and TRBJ2-7; D is possibly TRBD1 (5 bases). This CDR3 region has 14 residues. Germline CDR1 reads SGHRS; CDR2 reads YFSETQ. Trimming removed 2 bases from V and 5 bases from J, with 14 bases in between. CDR3 in DNA: TGCGCCAGCAGCTTAGGGGAATCTCGGAACGAGCAGTACTTC. Amino acids: CASSLGESRNEQYF.

V usage is TRBV7-7 and J usage is TRBJ2-5; 7 nucleotides match TRBD1. CDR3 length: 14 residues. The V gene's germline CDR1 is SSHAT and CDR2 FNYEAQ (reference sequence). The trim removed 5 bases at V and 1 base at J, leaving 4 bases unmatched. DNA for the CDR3: TGTGCCAGCAGCCCTGGACAGGCCCAAGAGACCCAGTACTTC. Translated, it gives CASSPGQAQETQYF.

The CDR3, as DNA: TGTGCCAGCAGCTTAGGGGGCGGGAACCCTACCTACAATGAGCAGTTCTTC. It specifies CASSLGGGNPTYNEQFF. This chain links TRBV7-2 with TRBJ2-1, with a weak D call TRBD2 (6 bases). Per germline, CDR1 SGHTA and CDR2 FQGNSA. Trimming removed 1 base at V and 2 bases at J, with 15 bases between. The CDR3 is made up of 17 amino acids.

V usage is TRBV28 and J usage is TRBJ1-2; perhaps TRBD1 as D (6 bases). The CDR3 covers 14 residues. V was clipped by 5 bases and J by 7 bases, with 17 bases between them. The germline CDR1 and CDR2 sequences are MDHEN and SYDVKM. CDR3 residues: CASSRRGRESGYTF. CDR3 DNA sequence: TGTGCCAGCAGTCGCCGGGGGCGAGAGAGTGGCTACACCTTC.

On this clone itself: The same CDR3 also results from other DNA sequences found in this sample. The gene calls are TRBV7-2 and TRBJ1-1, with a weak D call TRBD1 (5 bases). V was clipped by 1 base and J by 3 bases, with 9 bases between them. The CDR3 is 14 residues long. Germline V gene sequence: CDR1 SGHTA, CDR2 FQGNSA. The CDR3 region is CASSLVGAYTEAFF. The CDR3 nucleotides read TGTGCCAGCAGCTTAGTAGGGGCGTACACTGAAGCTTTCTTT.

This chain links TRBV27 with TRBJ2-1, with TRBD1 matching over 10 bases. V lost 2 bases and J lost 7; bases outside the gene matches: 8. The V gene's germline CDR1 is MNHEY and CDR2 SMNVEV (reference sequence). The CDR3 has 16 residues. CDR3 amino acids: CASSLIGQGEKNEQFF. In DNA form, the CDR3 reads TGTGCCAGCAGTTTAATCGGACAGGGGGAGAAGAATGAGCAGTTCTTC.

The V gene is TRBV7-9, the J gene TRBJ1-2; D ambiguous. CDR1 and CDR2 (germline): SEHNR, FQNEAQ (reference sequence). This CDR3 contains 13 residues. Trimming shortened V by 6 bases and J by 4 bases, and 12 bases separated the two germline ends. For the CDR3, the DNA is TGTGCCAGCAGTTCCACAGCTTCCTATGGCTACACCTTC. Protein: CASSSTASYGYTF.

This clone was observed a few times. J is TRBJ1-1 and V is TRBV2; possible D gene TRBD1, 6 bases. This CDR3 has 14 amino acids. Germline CDR1 is SNHLY and CDR2 is FYNNEI. With 6 bases removed from V and 4 bases from J, the gap between germline ends came to 15 bases. CDR3 sequence (DNA): TGTGCCAGCAGCAGAGGGCGAGGGGGCACTGAAGCTTTCTTT. The encoded protein is CASSRGRGGTEAFF.

The gene calls are TRBV6-1 and TRBJ2-5; a weak D match, TRBD2 (5 bases). Germline V CDR1 and CDR2: MNHNS, SASEGT. This CDR3 is 13 amino acids long. Trimming shortened V by 3 bases and J by 8 bases, and 13 bases separated the two germline ends. DNA for the CDR3: TGTGCCAGCAGTGATTCGGCACTAGGAACCCAGTACTTC. Its protein product is CASSDSALGTQYF.

As regards this clone: In the same sample, other DNA sequences code for this CDR3. The chain joins TRBV5-4 to TRBJ1-2; D gene unclear. Trimming stripped 0 bases from V and 1 base from J, with 4 bases between. Germline loops: CDR1 SGHNT, CDR2 YYREEE (reference sequence). This CDR3 region has 13 residues. Written as DNA, the CDR3 is TGTGCCAGCAGCTTGGAGGTTAACTATGGCTACACCTTC. Translating gives CASSLEVNYGYTF.

This clone showed up just once. This chain uses TRBV18 with TRBJ1-4, with D possibly matching TRBD1 (6 bases). The ends were cut back, 3 bases at V and 10 bases at J, with 15 bases in the middle. Per the germline V gene, CDR1 is KGHSH and CDR2 is LQKENI. CDR3 length equals 14 residues. CDR3 coding DNA: TGTGCCAGCTCACCCCGGGCCGAGGGGGGAAAACTGTTTTTT. Encoded protein: CASSPRAEGGKLFF.

The genes are TRBV5-1 and TRBJ1-2; D is undetermined. Trimming stripped 4 bases from V and 4 bases from J, with 17 bases between. Germline-derived CDR1 and CDR2 are SGHRS and YFSETQ. The CDR3 runs to 15 residues. The CDR3 DNA follows: TGCGCCAGCAGCATTACTTCGGGTGTAATCTATGGCTACACCTTC. It encodes CASSITSGVIYGYTF.

J is TRBJ2-5 and V is TRBV28, with 9 bases that match TRBD2. Germline V CDR1 and CDR2: MDHEN, SYDVKM. CDR3 length: 13 residues. Trimming took 8 bases from V and 4 from J; bases not matched to a gene: 5. Written as DNA, the CDR3 is TGTGCCAGCCTTCTAGCGGGACCAGAGACCCAGTACTTC. As protein: CASLLAGPETQYF.

J is TRBJ2-3 and V is TRBV5-1; D not resolved. The CDR3 loop spans 14 amino acids. Germline V gene lookup returns CDR1 SGHRS and CDR2 YFSETQ. V lost 4 bases to trimming and J lost 6 bases, with 15 bases between them. The DNA for the CDR3 is TGCGCCAGCAGCGCCGGTCCTCAGCCGGATACGCAGTATTTT. Translating it yields CASSAGPQPDTQYF.

This clone was seen a single time. The same CDR3 can be traced to other DNA sequences in this sample. The rearrangement uses TRBV9 and TRBJ1-1, with TRBD1 as a possible D gene (5 bases). The CDR3 has 14 amino acids. Per germline, CDR1 SGDLS and CDR2 YYNGEE. V lost 0 bases and J 1 base, leaving 7 bases between the germline ends. In nucleotides, the CDR3 is TGTGCCAGCAGCGTAGACGGGGGGAACACTGAAGCTTTCTTT. It encodes CASSVDGGNTEAFF.

The rearrangement links TRBV29-1 to TRBJ1-2; D ambiguous. V shed 4 bases and J shed 6 bases, with 15 bases lying between them. The CDR3 covers 13 residues. Per germline, CDR1 SQVTM and CDR2 ANQGSEA. The CDR3 spells CSVVGRTVDGYTF. CDR3 sequence (DNA): TGCAGCGTTGTAGGTCGGACGGTGGATGGCTACACCTTC.

The CDR3 reads CASSSTSVNNEQFF. CDR3 coding DNA: TGTGCCAGCAGCTCGACTAGCGTGAACAATGAGCAGTTCTTC. The chain is built from TRBV5-4 and TRBJ2-1; the match to TRBD2 covers 8 bases. With V trimmed by 3 bases and J by 5 bases, 4 bases remained unmatched. CDR3 size: 14 residues. Germline assignment: CDR1 SGHNT and CDR2 YYREEE (reference sequence). Supplemented by reference TRBV5-4 and TRBJ2-1, the full variable domain reads ETGVTQSPTHLIKTRGQQVTLRCSSQSGHNTVSWYQQALGQGPQFIFQYYREEENGRGNFPPRFSGLQFPNYSSELNVNALELDDSALYLCASSSTSVNNEQFFGPGTRLTVL.

Remarks on this clone: Its ends do not fully match the called genes, so a read error is possible. The V gene is TRBV5-1, the J gene TRBJ2-7; 7 bases map to TRBD1. Germline CDR1 is SGHRS and CDR2 is YFSETQ. The CDR3 is made up of 14 amino acids. This CDR3 is CASRLGQRSYEQYF. The CDR3 bases are TGCGCCAGCAGGTTGGGACAGAGGTCCTACGAGCAGTACTTC.

The chain employs TRBV13 and TRBJ1-4; 9 positions agree with TRBD1. Per the germline V gene, CDR1 is PRHDT and CDR2 is FYEKMQ (reference sequence). The CDR3 totals 14 residues. The ends lost 5 bases at V and 10 bases at J; junction bases unmatched: 8. The CDR3 is CASSIQGARGKLFF. The DNA for the CDR3 is TGTGCCAGCAGCATACAGGGGGCTCGTGGAAAACTGTTTTTT.

In this sample, this clone turned up once. V gene TRBV5-1 combines with J gene TRBJ1-5, with D unresolved. Germline V gene data show CDR1 as SGHRS and CDR2 as YFSETQ. Deletions cut 5 bases from V and 1 base from J, with 10 bases between. The CDR3 loop spans 14 amino acids. CDR3 amino acids: CASRRTPSNQPQHF. The DNA for the CDR3 is TGCGCCAGCAGGCGTACACCGAGCAATCAGCCCCAGCATTTT.